These T cell receptor beta chains were read from a single sample in a study of blood T cell repertoires in COVID-19. Only in-frame clones appear in the TCRdb table, and some are missing; sequencing was by immunoSEQ multiplex PCR. The top ten hold around 9.2% of the sample, which has about 270,000 clones, about 80% seen once. The specimen sequenced was peripheral blood. The receptors were gathered from a human donor in a cohort sampled during active COVID-19. CDR3s include the opening cysteine and the closing phenylalanine or tryptophan. D genes are given only for firm matches. Rows give clone size only sometimes, using once, few, many, or a class for an expanded clone.

d_call j_call clone_size v_call cdr3_nt cdr3_aa
. TRBJ1-1 . TRBV5-4 TGTGCCAGCAGCTTGGGCGGGTTCACTGAAGCTTTCTTT CASSLGGFTEAFF
TRBD2 TRBJ2-7 . TRBV4-2 TGTGCCAGCAGCCAGACCCTAGCGGGGATATACGAGCAGTACTTC CASSQTLAGIYEQYF
TRBD1 TRBJ2-7 . TRBV10-3 TGTGCCATCAGTGAGATTGAACAGGGGGCCTACGAGCAGTACTTC CAISEIEQGAYEQYF
. TRBJ2-1 . TRBV7-2 TGTGCCAGCAGCTACTCGGGGTCCCTCAATGAGCAGTTCTTC CASSYSGSLNEQFF
. TRBJ1-2 . TRBV5-1 TGCGCCAGCAGCTTACAGGACAACTATGGCTACACCTTC CASSLQDNYGYTF
. TRBJ1-6 . TRBV6-5 TGTGCGTCCTCTGGGGCGCCCTATAATTCACCCCTCCACTTT CASSGAPYNSPLHF
. TRBJ1-3 once TRBV19 TGTGCCAGTAGTATAAGGCCTGATGCCGGACGGGACTCTGGAAACACCATATATTTT CASSIRPDAGRDSGNTIYF
TRBD1 TRBJ1-2 . TRBV29-1 TGCAGCGTTGACGGGACAGGATTCTCGCGTGGCTACACCTTC CSVDGTGFSRGYTF
. TRBJ1-1 . TRBV5-4 TGTGCCAGCAGCTCTCCCGGAGTGAACACTGAAGCTTTCTTT CASSSPGVNTEAFF
. TRBJ1-5 once TRBV28 TGTGCCAGCAGTTTAAGAGATCAGCCCCAGCATTTT CASSLRDQPQHF
TRBD2 TRBJ2-3 . TRBV6-4 TGTGCCAGCAGTTTAGCGGGGGGCCGGGATACGCAGTATTTT CASSLAGGRDTQYF
. TRBJ2-3 . TRBV11-2 TGTGCCAGCAGCTACCCCGGGAATACAGATACGCAGTATTTT CASSYPGNTDTQYF
. TRBJ1-2 . TRBV18 TGTGCCAGCTCACCATTAAGGCCAGGGGCTATTCGGGTTAACTATGGCTACACCTTC CASSPLRPGAIRVNYGYTF
. TRBJ2-7 . TRBV5-6 TGTGCCAGCAGCTTGGGTTTGACCCGGGGGGCCTCCTACGAGCAGTACTTC CASSLGLTRGASYEQYF
TRBD2 TRBJ2-1 . TRBV14 TGTGCCAGCAGCCAACTAGCGGGAGGGTACAATGAGCAGTTCTTC CASSQLAGGYNEQFF
. TRBJ2-7 . TRBV5-5 TGTGCCAGCAGTAGGGGCGCGGAACCCACTATAAACTCCTACGAGCAGTACTTC CASSRGAEPTINSYEQYF
TRBD2 TRBJ2-3 . TRBV5-1 TGCGCCAGCAGCTCATCAAAGCGGGAGAGAGATACGCAGTATTTT CASSSSKRERDTQYF
. TRBJ2-3 . TRBV19 TGTGCCAGTAGTACCGACAATGGCGCAGATACGCAGTATTTT CASSTDNGADTQYF
. TRBJ2-2 . TRBV6-5 TGTGCCAGCAGTTACGGGCTAGCAACAAACACCGGGGAGCTGTTTTTT CASSYGLATNTGELFF
TRBD1 TRBJ1-1 . TRBV19 TGTGCCACGTTACAGGGGGAGAACACTGAAGCTTTCTTT CATLQGENTEAFF
TRBD2 TRBJ2-7 . TRBV18 TGTGCCAGCTCACGGGCTAGCGGATCCTACGAGCAGTACTTC CASSRASGSYEQYF
TRBD1 TRBJ1-2 . TRBV7-9 TGTGCCAGCAGCTCGTCGACAGGGACCTATGGCTACACCTTC CASSSSTGTYGYTF
TRBD1 TRBJ2-3 . TRBV5-1 TGCGCCAGCAGCAGATACAGGGGGCGAGGGACAGATACGCAGTATTTT CASSRYRGRGTDTQYF
TRBD1 TRBJ1-1 . TRBV29-1 TGCAGCGTTGAGCTGAGACAGGGGTGGGAAGCTTTCTTT CSVELRQGWEAFF
. TRBJ2-7 few TRBV28 TGTGCCAGCAGTTTAGGCCGGGCAGGAGGCTCCTACGAGCAGTACTTC CASSLGRAGGSYEQYF
. TRBJ2-2 once TRBV9 TGTGCCAGCAGCGTGCAAGGAGGGTACACCGGGGAGCTGTTTTTT CASSVQGGYTGELFF
TRBD1 TRBJ2-1 . TRBV9 TGTGCCAGCAGCCTAAAGACAGGGGGCGCGAGGGTGCTCCATGAGCAGTTCTTC CASSLKTGGARVLHEQFF
. TRBJ2-7 . TRBV11-2 TGTGCCAGCAGGCGCCCTGGGCGTACGTCGCGCGAGCAGTACTTC CASRRPGRTSREQYF
TRBD2 TRBJ2-7 . TRBV3-1/TRBV3-2 TGTGCCAGTTCCGGGACTAGTCGTTACGAGCAGTACTTC CASSGTSRYEQYF
. TRBJ1-2 . TRBV4-2 TGTGCCAGCAGCCAAACGACAGACTATGGCTACACCTTC CASSQTTDYGYTF
. TRBJ2-7 few TRBV10-2 TGCGCCAGCAGTGAGTCCTCGGGGTGGACCTACGAGCAGTACTTC CASSESSGWTYEQYF
. TRBJ1-2 . TRBV6-5 TGTGCCAGCAGTTACTCGGGGGGGCGCGGCTATGGCTACACCTTC CASSYSGGRGYGYTF
TRBD2 TRBJ2-1 . TRBV6-6 TGTGCCAGCAGCTTGACTAGCACTTCGGGCAATGAGCAGTTCTTC CASSLTSTSGNEQFF
. TRBJ1-2 . TRBV10-1 TGCGCCAGCAGTGAACATCGAGCAGGGGCCTATGGCTACACCTTC CASSEHRAGAYGYTF
. TRBJ2-1 . TRBV14 TGTGCCAGCAGCGCGCTACAGCGGCGCGAGCAGTTCTTC CASSALQRREQFF
. TRBJ1-5 . TRBV28 TGTGCCATCCAGGGTAGCAATCAGCCCCAGCATTTT CAIQGSNQPQHF
TRBD1 TRBJ2-2 . TRBV27 TGTGCCAGCAGTCGCCGCCTGACAGGGACGAACACCGGGGAGCTGTTTTTT CASSRRLTGTNTGELFF
. TRBJ1-5 . TRBV7-9 TGTGCCAGTGAGCGCAAGAGGGGCAATCAGCCCCAGCATTTT CASERKRGNQPQHF
TRBD1 TRBJ2-3 . TRBV6-5 TGTGCCACTACAGGGGGCTCTTACACAGATACGCAGTATTTT CATTGGSYTDTQYF
. TRBJ1-2 . TRBV7-2 TGTGCCAGCAGCCAAAACAGTATCGGCTACACCTTC CASSQNSIGYTF
. TRBJ2-7 few TRBV4-3 TGCGCCAGCAGCCAAATGCGTGGGAGCTCCTACGAGCAGTACTTC CASSQMRGSSYEQYF
TRBD1 TRBJ1-1 . TRBV6-2/TRBV6-3 TGTGCCAGCAGTTGGGGACAGGGGGCAAGTACTGAAGCTTTCTTT CASSWGQGASTEAFF
. TRBJ2-5 . TRBV6-2/TRBV6-3 TGTGCCAGCAGTTACCCCAACGCCGGCGGGGAGACCCAGTACTTC CASSYPNAGGETQYF
TRBD1 TRBJ2-7 . TRBV7-8 TGTGCCAGCAGCCAGGACAGGGGGACTTCCTTTTTC CASSQDRGTSFF
TRBD2 TRBJ2-5 . TRBV6-6 TGTGCCAGCAGTTGGGGGACTAGCGGTCGCCAAGAGACCCAGTACTTC CASSWGTSGRQETQYF